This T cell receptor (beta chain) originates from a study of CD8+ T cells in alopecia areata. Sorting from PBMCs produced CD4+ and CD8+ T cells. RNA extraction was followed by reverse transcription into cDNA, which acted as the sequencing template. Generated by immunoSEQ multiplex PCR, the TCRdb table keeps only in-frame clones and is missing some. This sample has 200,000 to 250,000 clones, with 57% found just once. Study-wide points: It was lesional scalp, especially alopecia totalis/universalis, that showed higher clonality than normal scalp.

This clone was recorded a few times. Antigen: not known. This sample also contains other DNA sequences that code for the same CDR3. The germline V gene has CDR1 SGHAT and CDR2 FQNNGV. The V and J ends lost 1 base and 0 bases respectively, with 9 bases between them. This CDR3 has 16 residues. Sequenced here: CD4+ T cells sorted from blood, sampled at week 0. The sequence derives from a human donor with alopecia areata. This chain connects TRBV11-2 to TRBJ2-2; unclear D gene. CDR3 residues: CASSLGQLANTGELFF. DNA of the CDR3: TGTGCCAGCAGCTTAGGCCAACTCGCGAACACCGGGGAGCTGTTTTTT.